This T cell receptor beta chain was obtained from a study of T cell responses to AZD1222 COVID-19 vaccine (dated by TCRdb to 2020 to 2023). Looking at the study overall: AZD1222 recipients with second doses at about 4 weeks or about 12 weeks were pooled, because spike-specific TCR depth and breadth did not differ between schedules. TCR sequencing was performed for 230 to 250 trial participants, of whom about 210 were given two doses of AZD1222 and around 26 were given two doses of MenACWY control vaccine. Enrollment into the trials was organized by age into subgroups of 18-55, 56-69 and 70-plus years, and those subgroups contained about 160, 30 and 59 TCR-sequenced participants, respectively.

Per the publication, the time point label means: baseline before first vaccination. The vaccinee samples were drawn from two UK trials, COV001 and COV002, one of which was a single-blind randomized controlled phase 2/3 trial testing AZD1222 (ChAdOx1 nCoV-19) in healthy adults. For TCRbeta chain sequencing, PBMC samples were collected from trial participants at day 0 and at day 28 after the second dose. The CDR3 regions of human TCRbeta chains were subjected to immunosequencing. Processing in the source paper ran as follows. Repertoire TCRs were checked for matches against a reference library of SARS-CoV-2-specific TCRs that had been generated using the MIRA antigen-specificity platform. Breadth meant the fraction of unique TCRs that were SARS-CoV-2-associated, whereas depth meant the fraction of total T cells that were SARS-CoV-2-associated. Using the MIRA data, each spike-specific TCR was assigned both to the spike region to which the TCR was reactive and to a CD4 or CD8 class. Log10-transformed breadth and depth values were compared by one-way ANOVA with Sidak's multiple comparisons tests. Drawn from immuneACCESS, this table holds only the in-frame rearrangements with V and J called that TCRdb kept. Clones are partly lost; checked studies trace under half to an unresolved V gene and leave the rest unexplained. D and trimming were read from the DNA, whereas the V and J calls and clone size are those reported in that table. The sample table lists around 150,000 clones, under 95% of them with a count of one. The top ten constitute approximately 5% of the sample.

Beyond this particular receptor, the publication reports: No day 14 peak-response samples were available, so repertoires were characterized only after the peak T cell response. Vaccine-associated CD4 TCRs spanned the whole spike protein, with dominant responses in regions 160-218 and 743-854. The 56-69-year group was small, and its depth increase did not reach significance, likely because of low power. Participants were mostly white British and included more females than males, and it was suggested by the authors that clonal diversity may have been underestimated. After two AZD1222 doses, spike-specific TCR breadth and depth were significantly higher than at day 0 and than in MenACWY recipients. Conclusions about previously exposed vaccinees are limited because only six or seven AZD1222 recipients were SARS-CoV-2 seropositive at baseline. Reportedly, almost half of the unique spike-specific TCRs recognized epitopes lying outside the regions that are mutated in the B.1.351 and B.1.1.7 variants.

Concerning this clone: Its antigen target is currently unknown. No much larger clonotype is one base removed from it; base qualities were not supplied.

V lost 1 base and J lost 4 bases; the stretch between them is 15 bases long. The germline V gene provides CDR1 SQVTM and CDR2 ANQGSEA. There are 15 amino acids in the CDR3, from cysteine to phenylalanine inclusive. Solely the CDR3 DNA is kept, with 45 bases framed from the first base. The source was peripheral blood, collected on day 0 of AZD1222 vaccination. The sequence links TRBV29-1 to TRBJ2-3; TRBD2 might be the D gene, on 7 matching bases. The origin of this receptor is an adult in good health. DNA sequence: TGCAGCGTTGAAGGGCGTCGGGGGGCATCAGATACGCAGTATTTT. The translation is CSVEGRRGASDTQYF.